The 15 T cell receptor beta chains presented below share a single source sample, sequenced in a study of OX40 agonist ivuxolimab in advanced cancers. Sequenced by immunoSEQ multiplex PCR; TCRdb stores in-frame clones only, minus some. The sample has tens of thousands of clones, around 80% seen once; the top ten hold around 2.3%. Sequences were derived from CD4+ or CD8+ T cells sorted from blood, sampled in a trial of the OX40 agonist ivuxolimab. The receptors originated from an adult with an advanced solid tumor such as melanoma, head and neck, liver or kidney cancer.

The chain employs TRBV18 and TRBJ2-5; TRBD2 might be the D (6 bases). The germline V gene has CDR1 KGHSH and CDR2 LQKENI. Trimming pared 3 bases from V and 13 bases from J, leaving 12 bases between. CDR3 size: 11 residues. CDR3 amino acids: CASSPEGALYF. DNA for the CDR3: TGTGCCAGCTCACCGGAGGGCGCACTGTACTTC.

This rearrangement joins TRBV5-1 to TRBJ1-5; unclear D gene. V was clipped by 0 bases and J by 10 bases, with 17 bases between them. CDR1 and CDR2 from the germline V gene are SGHRS and YFSETQ. The length of the CDR3 is 15 residues. DNA for the CDR3: TGCGCCAGCAGCTTGGCCGGCGGCCAGGAAGGACCCCAGCATTTT. It specifies CASSLAGGQEGPQHF.

The rearrangement uses TRBV6-6 and TRBJ1-2; a weak D match, TRBD1 (5 bases). V was cut by 6 bases and J by 1 base, with 18 bases left in between. There are 16 residues in the CDR3. Germline loops: CDR1 MNHNY, CDR2 SVGAGI (reference sequence). CDR3 loop: CASRSSDRYFNYGYTF. The CDR3 bases are TGTGCCAGCAGATCTTCAGACAGATATTTTAACTATGGCTACACCTTC.

The chain recombines TRBV20-1 with TRBJ1-2; D not certain. V lost 2 bases and J 7 bases, leaving 8 bases between the germline ends. This CDR3 spans 11 amino acids. Germline V gene lookup returns CDR1 DFQATT and CDR2 SNEGSKA (reference sequence). This CDR3 reads CSARPGPGYTF. CDR3 nucleotides: TGCAGTGCTAGACCCGGGCCTGGCTACACCTTC.

The V call is TRBV5-1, the J call TRBJ2-3, with D hard to call. CDR3 length equals 14 residues. The germline CDR1 and CDR2 sequences are SGHRS and YFSETQ. V lost 4 bases to trimming and J lost 2 bases, with 11 bases between them. DNA for the CDR3: TGCGCCAGCAGCCCCTGGACCGCCACAGATACGCAGTATTTT. It yields the protein CASSPWTATDTQYF.

The chain joins TRBV4-2 to TRBJ2-6, with D perhaps matching TRBD2 (7 bases). Germline loops: CDR1 LGHNA, CDR2 YNFKEQ. This CDR3 comprises 17 residues. Trimming stripped 0 bases from V and 2 bases from J, with 11 bases between. Here the CDR3 DNA reads TGTGCCAGCAGCCAAGATCTCGGGGGGCCTGGGGCCAACGTCCTGACTTTC. Protein product: CASSQDLGGPGANVLTF.

This rearrangement joins TRBV2 to TRBJ1-1; 8 bases match TRBD1. Germline assignment: CDR1 SNHLY and CDR2 FYNNEI. V shed 6 bases and J 3 bases; nucleotides not matched to a gene: 9. The CDR3 extends over 15 amino acids. For the CDR3, the DNA is TGTGCCAGCAGGACCGGACAGGGACTTTACACTGAAGCTTTCTTT. Its protein product is CASRTGQGLYTEAFF.

About this clone itself: The sample carries other DNA sequences with the same CDR3. The genes are TRBV5-1 and TRBJ2-7; weak D call: TRBD2 (5 bases). The ends were cut back, 4 bases at V and 0 bases at J, with 8 bases in the middle. Germline assignment: CDR1 SGHRS and CDR2 YFSETQ. The CDR3 runs to 13 residues. The CDR3 reads CASSQGSSYEQYF. For the CDR3, the DNA is TGCGCCAGCAGCCAAGGGAGCTCCTACGAGCAGTACTTC.

The chain has TRBV5-1 and TRBJ2-7, with D possibly called TRBD1 or TRBD2 (5 bases each). The germline CDR1 and CDR2 sequences are SGHRS and YFSETQ. The CDR3 consists of 16 residues. Trimming removed 4 bases at V and 1 base at J, with 18 bases between. The CDR3 reads CASSVRDGTFSYEQYF. As DNA, the CDR3 is TGCGCCAGCAGCGTCCGGGACGGGACCTTTTCCTACGAGCAGTACTTC.

The chain has TRBV7-3 and TRBJ2-3, with TRBD2 identical over 9 bases. V was clipped by 5 bases and J by 4 bases; unmatched bases: 7. The germline CDR1 and CDR2 sequences are SGHTA and FQGTGA. CDR3 length equals 15 residues. Written as DNA, the CDR3 is TGTGCCAGCAGCCCGCGGGGGGGCGGGGCAGATACGCAGTATTTT. This translates into CASSPRGGGADTQYF. Variable domain in full (rest from reference TRBV7-3 and TRBJ2-3): GAGVSQTPSNKVTEKGKYVELRCDPISGHTALYWYRQSLGQGPEFLIYFQGTGAADDSGLPNDRFFAVRPEGSVSTLKIQRTERGDSAVYLCASSPRGGGADTQYFGPGTRLTVL.

This sequence joins TRBV5-1 and TRBJ2-2; weak D call: TRBD1 (5 bases). Germline CDR1 and CDR2: SGHRS and YFSETQ. The CDR3 runs to 14 residues. With 4 bases removed from V and 4 bases from J, the gap between germline ends came to 11 bases. CDR3 in DNA: TGCGCCAGCAGCGTTGACAGTCGCACCGGGGAGCTGTTTTTT. Its translation: CASSVDSRTGELFF.

In this sample, this clone turned up once. The chain uses TRBV10-3 and TRBJ2-3, with TRBD2 matching over 8 bases. The germline V gene encodes CDR1 ENHRY and CDR2 SYGVKD. This CDR3 has 15 residues. Trimming at V came to 8 bases and at J to 4 bases, leaving 11 bases not matched to a gene. CDR3 in DNA: TGTGCCATCGCAAAAAGCGGGAGTCGAGCAGATACGCAGTATTTT. It yields the protein CAIAKSGSRADTQYF.

V is TRBV5-5 and J is TRBJ2-1, with D uncertain. This CDR3 has 17 amino acids. V lost 5 bases, J lost 2 bases, and 20 bases lay in between. Germline V gene lookup returns CDR1 SGHKS and CDR2 YYEKEE (reference sequence). The CDR3: CASSPEALWRTYNEQFF. CDR3 nucleotide sequence: TGTGCCAGCAGTCCCGAGGCGCTGTGGCGGACCTACAATGAGCAGTTCTTC. The full variable domain, rest sourced from reference TRBV5-5 and TRBJ2-1, is DAGVTQSPTHLIKTRGQQVTLRCSPISGHKSVSWYQQVLGQGPQFIFQYYEKEERGRGNFPDRFSARQFPNYSSELNVNALLLGDSALYLCASSPEALWRTYNEQFFGPGTRLTVL.

The chain couples TRBV2 to TRBJ2-5; D is undetermined. CDR1 SNHLY and CDR2 FYNNEI come from the germline V gene. This CDR3 has 15 amino acids. The V gene lost 0 bases and the J gene lost 2 bases, with 10 bases spanning the gap. CDR3 sequence reads: CASSEALPLQETQYF. The CDR3 DNA is TGTGCCAGCAGTGAAGCGCTTCCTCTACAAGAGACCCAGTACTTC.

V is TRBV2 and J is TRBJ1-1; D is unresolved. With 6 bases removed from V and 1 base from J, the gap between germline ends came to 9 bases. Per the germline V gene, CDR1 is SNHLY and CDR2 is FYNNEI. The CDR3 has 13 amino acids. In DNA, the CDR3 is TGTGCCAGCAGGGCCAGGCCGAACACTGAAGCTTTCTTT. Encoded protein: CASRARPNTEAFF.